Shown below are 18 T cell receptor beta chains from a single sample sequenced in a study of OX40 agonist ivuxolimab in advanced cancers. Only in-frame clones appear in the TCRdb table, and some are missing; sequencing was by immunoSEQ multiplex PCR. There are some 42,000 clones in the sample; 75% to 90% occur only once, and 4% to 5% lies in the top ten. Sample: CD4+ or CD8+ T cells sorted from blood, taken in a trial of the OX40 agonist ivuxolimab. The receptors come from an adult with an advanced solid tumor such as melanoma, head and neck, liver or kidney cancer.

The table lists this clone with a few counts. V is TRBV6-4 and J is TRBJ1-4, with 9 bases that match TRBD1. This CDR3 has 16 residues. Germline trimming cut 5 bases from V and 8 bases from J; bases unmatched to any gene: 12. From germline, CDR1 is MRHNA and CDR2 SNTAGT. The CDR3 nucleotides read TGTGCCAGCAGTTTTAGTCCCGGGACAGGGTGGGAAAAACTGTTTTTT. It translates to CASSFSPGTGWEKLFF.

This clone occurred once. This chain links TRBV7-6 with TRBJ1-6; D is possibly TRBD1 (6 bases). V lost 6 bases, J lost 10 bases, and 13 bases lay in between. This CDR3 has 13 residues. Germline CDR1 reads SGHVS; CDR2 reads FNYEAQ. The CDR3 is CASRAAGESPLHF. The CDR3 coding sequence is TGTGCCAGCAGAGCTGCAGGGGAATCACCCCTCCACTTT.

The rearrangement links TRBV6-5 to TRBJ2-7, with 9 bases aligning to TRBD2. With 0 bases clipped from V and 4 bases from J, the junction kept 4 bases outside the gene matches. Germline V gene data show CDR1 as MNHEY and CDR2 as SVGAGI. CDR3 length: 15 amino acids. CDR3 residues: CASSYSSGSGYEQYF. The CDR3 DNA is TGTGCCAGCAGTTACTCTAGCGGGAGTGGGTACGAGCAGTACTTC.

J is TRBJ1-1 and V is TRBV25-1, with D uncertain. In germline, CDR1 is MGHDK, CDR2 SYGVNS. The CDR3 contains 13 residues. V dropped 7 bases and J dropped 4 bases, with 13 bases sitting between them. The CDR3 loop reads CASIGSGLTEAFF. In DNA form, the CDR3 reads TGTGCCAGCATCGGGTCGGGTCTCACTGAAGCTTTCTTT.

This chain links TRBV9 with TRBJ2-5, with 13 bases matching TRBD2. The germline CDR1 and CDR2 sequences are SGDLS and YYNGEE. The CDR3 totals 17 residues. The V gene end was trimmed by 0 bases and the J gene end by 3 bases; junction bases not matched to a gene: 5. The CDR3 sequence is CASSVDPTSGGEETQYF. CDR3 coding DNA: TGTGCCAGCAGCGTAGACCCAACTAGCGGGGGGGAAGAGACCCAGTACTTC.

This rearrangement joins TRBV28 to TRBJ2-6; 7 bases line up with TRBD1. The CDR3 has 17 amino acids. Germline trimming cut 5 bases from V and 0 bases from J; bases unmatched to any gene: 7. CDR1 MDHEN and CDR2 SYDVKM come from the germline V gene. CDR3 DNA: TGTGCCAGCAGTGTACAGGGGCGTAGCTCTGGGGCCAACGTCCTGACTTTC. Residues: CASSVQGRSSGANVLTF.

This clone was detected once. The chain uses TRBV7-2 and TRBJ2-5, with D possibly TRBD2 on 5 matching bases. The CDR3 runs to 15 residues. CDR1 is SGHTA, CDR2 FQGNSA, per germline. Trimming pared 6 bases from V and 5 bases from J, leaving 19 bases between. This CDR3 reads CASSGDGLSEETQYF. The CDR3 DNA reads TGTGCCAGCAGTGGTGATGGACTCTCGGAGGAGACCCAGTACTTC. The full variable domain, completed using reference TRBV7-2 and TRBJ2-5, is GAGVSQSPSNKVTEKGKDVELRCDPISGHTALYWYRQSLGQGLEFLIYFQGNSAPDKSGLPSDRFSAERTGGSVSTLTIQRTQQEDSAVYLCASSGDGLSEETQYFGPGTRLLVL.

The J gene is TRBJ1-2, the V gene TRBV6-1; D perhaps matches TRBD1 (5 bases). The CDR3 contains 15 residues. CDR1 is MNHNS, CDR2 SASEGT, per germline. V lost 7 bases to trimming and J lost 5 bases, with 20 bases between them. CDR3 residues: CASIPFEGEVYGYTF. For the CDR3, the DNA is TGTGCCAGCATCCCGTTTGAAGGGGAGGTTTATGGCTACACCTTC.

This chain joins TRBV19 and TRBJ1-1; D may be TRBD1 (5 bases). Trimming removed 4 bases at V and 3 bases at J, with 12 bases between. Germline values: CDR1 LNHDA, CDR2 SQIVND (reference sequence). This CDR3 is built from 14 residues. CDR3 DNA sequence: TGTGCCAGTAGTAAAGGGCGGGGGTACACTGAAGCTTTCTTT. This translates into CASSKGRGYTEAFF.

The chain couples TRBV18 to TRBJ2-1; 7 nucleotides line up with TRBD2. This CDR3 has 13 residues. Germline CDR1 KGHSH, CDR2 LQKENI. J lost 8 bases, V lost 1 base, and 2 bases had no gene match. CDR3 protein: CASSPRRGDEQFF. CDR3 DNA: TGTGCCAGCTCACCACGACGGGGGGATGAGCAGTTCTTC.

The chain is built from TRBV4-2 and TRBJ2-1; 10 positions agree with TRBD2. In germline, CDR1 is LGHNA, CDR2 YNFKEQ. The ends lost 5 bases at V and 4 bases at J; junction bases unmatched: 8. There are 16 residues in the CDR3. The CDR3 here is CASSSPTSGSYNEQFF. In nucleotides, the CDR3 is TGTGCCAGCAGCTCCCCGACTAGCGGGTCGTACAATGAGCAGTTCTTC.

The V call is TRBV19, the J call TRBJ2-2; TRBD2 matches 11 bases. The V segment lost 1 base and the J segment 4 bases; nucleotides outside the gene matches: 2. Germline CDR1 LNHDA, CDR2 SQIVND (reference sequence). This CDR3 spans 16 amino acids. The CDR3 loop reads CASSIGTSGFTGELFF. The CDR3 nucleotides read TGTGCCAGTAGTATAGGGACTAGCGGGTTCACCGGGGAGCTGTTTTTT.

V and J are TRBV29-1 and TRBJ2-3, with a tentative D call TRBD2 (7 bases). Trimming left V 4 bases short and J 1 base short, with 18 bases between. The CDR3 is made up of 16 amino acids. CDR1 SQVTM and CDR2 ANQGSEA come from the germline V gene. The CDR3 DNA sequence: TGCAGCGTTGTAATCGGGGGGCCGGGAGGCACAGATACGCAGTATTTT. It specifies CSVVIGGPGGTDTQYF.

The V gene is TRBV7-9, the J gene TRBJ2-6; D call uncertain. The germline CDR1 and CDR2 sequences are SEHNR and FQNEAQ (reference sequence). The CDR3 consists of 14 residues. V gave up 3 bases and J gave up 0 bases, with 3 bases separating them. The CDR3 DNA is TGTGCCAGCAGCTTCCCCTCTGGGGCCAACGTCCTGACTTTC. Amino acid sequence: CASSFPSGANVLTF.

J is TRBJ2-7 and V is TRBV5-5, with 9 bases identical to TRBD1. V shed 4 bases, J shed 6 bases, and the junction held 5 bases outside the gene matches. CDR3 size: 13 residues. CDR1 and CDR2 from the germline V gene are SGHKS and YYEKEE (reference sequence). The CDR3 region has the DNA TGTGCCAGCAGCCGGGACAGGGTGGTCGAGCAGTACTTC. It is translated as CASSRDRVVEQYF.

This chain links TRBV10-2 with TRBJ2-7; D is unclear. V was shortened by 8 bases and J by 4 bases, with 9 bases between the two germline ends. The CDR3 is made up of 11 amino acids. Germline V CDR1 and CDR2: WSHSY, SAAADI. The CDR3 region has the DNA TGCGCCAGCGGCCAACTATACGAGCAGTACTTC. Encoded protein: CASGQLYEQYF.

The chain employs TRBV6-1 and TRBJ1-1; 8 nucleotides line up with TRBD1. CDR1 MNHNS and CDR2 SASEGT come from the germline V gene. V dropped 6 bases and J dropped 3; count of bases not matched to a gene: 9. The CDR3 consists of 15 residues. CDR3: CASSTYHRGDTEAFF. CDR3 bases: TGTGCCAGCAGCACTTACCACAGGGGGGACACTGAAGCTTTCTTT.

The genes are TRBV30 and TRBJ1-6; TRBD1 matches 9 bases. Germline values: CDR1 GTSNPN, CDR2 SVGIG (reference sequence). J lost 5 bases, V lost 3 bases, and 2 bases had no gene match. The CDR3 totals 14 residues. The CDR3 DNA reads TGTGCCTGGAGCTGGGACAGGGATAATTCACCCCTCCACTTT. Its protein product is CAWSWDRDNSPLHF.